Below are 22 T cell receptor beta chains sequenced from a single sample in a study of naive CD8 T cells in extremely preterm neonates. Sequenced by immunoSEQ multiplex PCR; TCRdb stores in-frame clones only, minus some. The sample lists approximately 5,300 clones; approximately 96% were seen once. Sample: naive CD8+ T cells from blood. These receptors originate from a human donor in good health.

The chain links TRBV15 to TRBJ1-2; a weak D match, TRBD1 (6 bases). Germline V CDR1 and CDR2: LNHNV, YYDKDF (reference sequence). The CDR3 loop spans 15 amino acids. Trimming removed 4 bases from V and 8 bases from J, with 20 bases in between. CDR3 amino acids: CATSISNGQLRGYTF. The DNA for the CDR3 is TGTGCCACCAGCATATCTAATGGACAGCTACGGGGCTACACCTTC.

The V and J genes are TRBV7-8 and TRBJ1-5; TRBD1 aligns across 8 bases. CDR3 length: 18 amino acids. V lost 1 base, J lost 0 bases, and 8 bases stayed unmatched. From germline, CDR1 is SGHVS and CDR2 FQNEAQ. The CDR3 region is CASSLEPGQASSNQPQHF. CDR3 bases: TGTGCCAGCAGCTTAGAACCGGGACAGGCAAGTAGCAATCAGCCCCAGCATTTT.

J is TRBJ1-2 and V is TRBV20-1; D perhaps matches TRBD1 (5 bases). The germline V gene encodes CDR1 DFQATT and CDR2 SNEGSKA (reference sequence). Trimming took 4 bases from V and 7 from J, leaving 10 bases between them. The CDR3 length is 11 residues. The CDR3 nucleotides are TGCAGTGCTAAAATCCAGGGTGGCTACACCTTC. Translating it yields CSAKIQGGYTF.

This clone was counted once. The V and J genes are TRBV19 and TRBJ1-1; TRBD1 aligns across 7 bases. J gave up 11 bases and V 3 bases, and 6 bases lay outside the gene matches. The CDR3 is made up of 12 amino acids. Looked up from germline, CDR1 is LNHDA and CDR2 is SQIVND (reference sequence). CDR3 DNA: TGTGCCAGTAGTATCGGGACAGTTGGCGCTTTCTTT. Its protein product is CASSIGTVGAFF.

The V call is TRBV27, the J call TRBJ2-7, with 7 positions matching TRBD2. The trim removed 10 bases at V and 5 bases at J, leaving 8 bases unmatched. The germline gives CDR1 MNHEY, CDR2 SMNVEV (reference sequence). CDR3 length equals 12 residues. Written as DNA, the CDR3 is TGTGCCACCCGGGGCGGGAGTCACGAGCAGTACTTC. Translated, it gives CATRGGSHEQYF.

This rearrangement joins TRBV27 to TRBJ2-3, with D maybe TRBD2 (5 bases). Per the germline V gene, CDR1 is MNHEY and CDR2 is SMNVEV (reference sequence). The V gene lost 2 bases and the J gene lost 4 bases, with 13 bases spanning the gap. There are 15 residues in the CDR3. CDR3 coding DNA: TGTGCCAGCAGTTTAGGTTGGATCGGGGCAGATACGCAGTATTTT. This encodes CASSLGWIGADTQYF.

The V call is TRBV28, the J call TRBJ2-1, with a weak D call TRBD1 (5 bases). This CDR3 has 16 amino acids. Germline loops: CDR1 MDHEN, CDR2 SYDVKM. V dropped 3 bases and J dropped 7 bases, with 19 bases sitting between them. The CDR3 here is CASSFKSKDRWNEQFF. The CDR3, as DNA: TGTGCCAGCAGTTTTAAATCCAAAGACAGATGGAATGAGCAGTTCTTC.

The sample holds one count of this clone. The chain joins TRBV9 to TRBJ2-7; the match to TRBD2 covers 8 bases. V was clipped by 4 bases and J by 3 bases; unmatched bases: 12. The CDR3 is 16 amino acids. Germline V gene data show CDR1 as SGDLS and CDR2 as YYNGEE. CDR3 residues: CASSPGGGTLDYEQYF. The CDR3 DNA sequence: TGTGCCAGCAGCCCCGGGGGGGGGACTTTAGACTACGAGCAGTACTTC.

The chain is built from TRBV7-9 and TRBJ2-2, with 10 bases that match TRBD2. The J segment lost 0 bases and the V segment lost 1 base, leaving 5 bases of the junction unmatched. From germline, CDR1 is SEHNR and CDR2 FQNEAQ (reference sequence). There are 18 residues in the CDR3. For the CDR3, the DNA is TGTGCCAGCAGCTTAGGCACTAGCGGGGCTTCGAACACCGGGGAGCTGTTTTTT. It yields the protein CASSLGTSGASNTGELFF.

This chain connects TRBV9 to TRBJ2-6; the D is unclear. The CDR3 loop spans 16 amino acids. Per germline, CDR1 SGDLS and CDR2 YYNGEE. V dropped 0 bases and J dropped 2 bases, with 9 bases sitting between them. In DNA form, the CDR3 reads TGTGCCAGCAGCGTAGGCAGAGGAGCTGGGGCCAACGTCCTGACTTTC. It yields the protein CASSVGRGAGANVLTF.

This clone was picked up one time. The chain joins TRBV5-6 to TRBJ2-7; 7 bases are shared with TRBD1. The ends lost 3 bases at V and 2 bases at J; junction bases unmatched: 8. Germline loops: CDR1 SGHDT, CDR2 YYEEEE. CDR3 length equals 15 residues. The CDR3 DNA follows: TGTGCCAGCAGCTCCCTACCGGGACAGCCCTACGAGCAGTACGTC. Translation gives CASSSLPGQPYEQYV.

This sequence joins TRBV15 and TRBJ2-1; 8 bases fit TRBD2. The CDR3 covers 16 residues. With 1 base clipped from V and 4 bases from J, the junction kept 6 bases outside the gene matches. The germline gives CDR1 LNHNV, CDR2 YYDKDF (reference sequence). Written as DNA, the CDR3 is TGTGCCACCAGCAGAGGGGGCGGGGGGTTTTACAATGAGCAGTTCTTC. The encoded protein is CATSRGGGGFYNEQFF.

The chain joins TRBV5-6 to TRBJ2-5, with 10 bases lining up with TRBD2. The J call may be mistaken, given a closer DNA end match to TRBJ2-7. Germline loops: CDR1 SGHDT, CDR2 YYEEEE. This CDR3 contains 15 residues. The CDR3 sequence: CASSLLGSGRYEQYF. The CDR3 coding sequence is TGTGCCAGCAGCTTGTTGGGTAGCGGGAGGTACGAGCAGTACTTC.

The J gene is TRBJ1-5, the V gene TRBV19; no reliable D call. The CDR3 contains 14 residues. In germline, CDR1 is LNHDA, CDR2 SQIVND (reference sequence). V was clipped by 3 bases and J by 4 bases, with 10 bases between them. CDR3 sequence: CASSIPGWNQPQHF. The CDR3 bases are TGTGCCAGTAGTATTCCGGGGTGGAATCAGCCCCAGCATTTT.

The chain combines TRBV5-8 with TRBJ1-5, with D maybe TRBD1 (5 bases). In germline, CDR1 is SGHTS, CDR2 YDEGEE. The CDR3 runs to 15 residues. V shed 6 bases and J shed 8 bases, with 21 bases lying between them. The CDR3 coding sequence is TGTGCCAGCACCCTGGAGGGGCAGGGTTTTGAGCCCCAGCATTTT. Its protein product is CASTLEGQGFEPQHF. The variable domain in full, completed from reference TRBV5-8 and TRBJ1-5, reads EAGVTQSPTHLIKTRGQQATLRCSPISGHTSVYWYQQALGLGLQFLLWYDEGEERNRGNFPPRFSGRQFPNYSSELNVNALELEDSALYLCASTLEGQGFEPQHFGDGTRLSIL.

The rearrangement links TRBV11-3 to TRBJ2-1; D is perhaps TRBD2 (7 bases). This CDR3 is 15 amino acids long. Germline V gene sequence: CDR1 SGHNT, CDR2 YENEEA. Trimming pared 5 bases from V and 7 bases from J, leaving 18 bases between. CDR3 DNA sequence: TGTGCCAGCAGCCCGTATGGGGGGGGCAGGAATGAGCAGTTCTTC. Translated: CASSPYGGGRNEQFF.

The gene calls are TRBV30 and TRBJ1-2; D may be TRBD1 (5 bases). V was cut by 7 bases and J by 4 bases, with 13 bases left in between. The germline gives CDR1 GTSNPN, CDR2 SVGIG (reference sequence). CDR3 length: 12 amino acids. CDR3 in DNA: TGTGCCTCCCAGGGATTCGTCTATGGCTACACCTTC. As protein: CASQGFVYGYTF.

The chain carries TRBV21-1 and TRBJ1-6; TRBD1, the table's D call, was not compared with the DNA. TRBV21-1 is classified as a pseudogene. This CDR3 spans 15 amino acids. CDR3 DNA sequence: TGTGCCAGCAGCCCCTTGTCAAGGGGGTCCAGGGCCCTCCACTTT. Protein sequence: CASSPLSRGSRALHF.

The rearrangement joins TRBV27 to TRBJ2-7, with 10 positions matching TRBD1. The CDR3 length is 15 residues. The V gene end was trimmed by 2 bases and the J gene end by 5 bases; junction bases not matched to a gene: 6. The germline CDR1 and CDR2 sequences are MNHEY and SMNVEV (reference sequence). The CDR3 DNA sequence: TGTGCCAGCAGTTTAGCGGGACAGGGGCGGGACGAGCAGTACTTC. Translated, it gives CASSLAGQGRDEQYF.

The CDR3 DNA sequence: TGTGCCAGCAGTTTATCGGCAGGGTCCGCTCAGCCCCAGCATTTT. Translation: CASSLSAGSAQPQHF. The V and J genes are TRBV27 and TRBJ1-5, with D tentatively TRBD1 (5 bases). Germline values: CDR1 MNHEY, CDR2 SMNVEV (reference sequence). V lost 0 bases and J lost 6, with 12 bases in between. This CDR3 region has 15 residues.

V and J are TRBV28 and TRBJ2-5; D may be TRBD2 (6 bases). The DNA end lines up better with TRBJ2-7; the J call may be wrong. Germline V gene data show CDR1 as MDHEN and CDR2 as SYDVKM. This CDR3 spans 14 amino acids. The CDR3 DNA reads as TGTGCCAGCAGTCTGGGAGGATGGGCCTACGAGCAGTACTTC. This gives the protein CASSLGGWAYEQYF.

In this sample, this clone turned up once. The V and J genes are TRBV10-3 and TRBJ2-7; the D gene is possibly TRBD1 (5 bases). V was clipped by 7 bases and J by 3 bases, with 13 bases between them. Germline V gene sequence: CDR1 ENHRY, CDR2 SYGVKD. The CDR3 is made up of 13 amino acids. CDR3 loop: CAIINRFFYEQYV. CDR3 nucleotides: TGTGCCATCATCAACAGGTTTTTCTACGAGCAGTACGTC.